Given below is one T cell receptor (beta chain) in context. The data originate from a study of blood T cell repertoires in COVID-19. As for the study in general: The United States, Italy and Spain were the sources of the acute and convalescent COVID-19 samples. PBMCs, B-cell-depleted T cells, or T cells were the source of the cDNA or gDNA that made up the material.

Authors' data handling: Amplification with reference gene primers provided the estimates of nucleated cell counts. The protocol was immunoSEQ multiplex PCR, while the TCRdb copy is restricted to in-frame clones and leaves out a portion. That table is the source of V, J and clone size, and D and trimming were worked out from the DNA. The table has a few hundred thousand clones, more than 80% seen once; the top ten hold around 3%. This TCR derives from a woman aged 30 to 39 with active or convalescent COVID-19. Sequenced: peripheral blood.

The CDR3 here is CASSLPGGAGTGELFF. The DNA for the CDR3 is TGTGCCAGCAGCTTGCCCGGGGGGGCCGGTACCGGGGAGCTGTTTTTT. This chain uses TRBV5-6 with TRBJ2-2, with 8 bases matching TRBD2. CDR3 size: 16 residues. The ends lost 1 base at V and 5 bases at J; junction bases unmatched: 7. Germline-derived CDR1 and CDR2 are SGHDT and YYEEEE.